This T cell receptor (beta chain) is from a study of PD-1 blockade in classical Hodgkin lymphoma (dated by TCRdb to the early 2020s). About the full investigation: Nivolumab dosing was 3 mg/kg intravenously every 2 weeks, continuing until either disease progression or unacceptable toxicity. The study used TCR beta sequencing and CyTOF to define a peripheral blood immune signature of response to PD-1 blockade in classical Hodgkin lymphoma. On the study overall, not on this receptor specifically: Diversity was lower in patients who began nivolumab less than 1 year after ASCT, so these patients were left out of later analyses to avoid confounding by immune reconstitution. Baseline diversity similar to that of newly diagnosed patients was observed in trial patients achieving complete response, whereas significantly lower diversity was observed in partial responders and progressors. Newly diagnosed patients were reported to have lower baseline TCR diversity than healthy donors, and relapsed/refractory patients were reported to have lower baseline TCR diversity still. A significant rise by C4D1 was seen in CD4+ but not CD8+ TCR diversity (p=0.0027 vs p=0.16), with the rise being most apparent in complete responders (p=0.02). The study was restricted to a single clinical trial cohort, and the causes of repertoire differences, possibly disease activity or prior therapy, were left undefined.

As to this clone: What this receptor recognizes is not known. No base quality values were provided; no much bigger clone lies one nucleotide off.

The time point label here, explained by the study, means: cycle 4 day 1 (C4D1), after less than seven weeks of nivolumab. Every trial patient had relapsed after autologous stem cell transplantation, and cohorts A, B and C differed in prior brentuximab vedotin exposure. The trial cohort comprised fewer than 65 patients with relapsed/refractory classical Hodgkin lymphoma whose best overall responses were complete response, partial response or progressive disease. Single-agent nivolumab was administered to trial patients in the multi-cohort phase II CheckMate 205 trial. Best overall response was determined by an independent review committee according to the 2007 International Working Group response criteria. Trial PBMCs were obtained immediately prior to nivolumab initiation (C1D1) and on therapy at cycle 2 day 1 and cycle 4 day 1. Peripheral blood was collected in 8 mL Vacutainer Cell Preparation Tubes, from which PBMCs were isolated by centrifugation and then cryopreserved.

V and J are truncated by 5 bases and 5 bases respectively, leaving an intervening sequence of 9 bases. The CDR3 measures 11 amino acids from cysteine to phenylalanine. This entry keeps only the CDR3 DNA: 33 bases, framed from base 1. Sequences SQVTM (CDR1) and ANQGSEA (CDR2) are obtained from the germline V gene. The Qiagen DNeasy kit was used to extract genomic DNA from unsorted PBMCs and from the negatively selected CD4+ and CD8+ fractions. TCR beta CDR3 regions were amplified by immunoSEQ multiplex PCR using primers annealing to V and J segments. A synthetic immune receptor repertoire was used to minimize amplification bias, and remaining bias was computationally removed after sequencing. The authors' analysis ran thus. Repertoire diversity was quantified as the Shannon entropy index using custom Python scripts. Unsorted, CD4+ and CD8+ repertoires were analyzed separately, except for combined analyses in which CD4+ and CD8+ sequences were merged in silico. Clonal expansion was defined as at least a 2-fold frequency increase after treatment relative to C1D1, with a pseudocount of 0.5 for undetected baseline clones. Singleton clones were defined as clones with 0 or 1 copy at C1D1, and non-singleton clones were defined as clones with 2 or more copies. Clones expanded in unsorted samples were assigned a CD4+, CD8+ or unknown annotation through matching of protein sequences in sorted samples from the same patient. Wilcoxon tests on paired samples were used to test diversity changes from C1D1 to C4D1. Not all clones reach the TCRdb copy of this immuneACCESS table, which keeps in-frame sequences only. Checked studies attribute under half of the gap to unresolved V genes and leave the rest unexplained. The DNA was the basis for D and trimming; V, J and clone size are from that table. Within this sample are roughly 100,000 clones, with more than 85% of them counted one time only. Clones ranked in the top ten supply roughly 2.1% of the sample.

This specimen consisted of peripheral blood mononuclear cells (PBMCs), obtained before the fourth cycle of nivolumab. The TCR originated in a human donor with classical Hodgkin lymphoma. In this chain, TRBV29-1 is recombined with TRBJ1-1; the D gene assignment is ambiguous. The nucleotide sequence is TGCAGCGTTCTCGTACGGACTGAAGCTTTCTTT. Its protein is CSVLVRTEAFF.